This T cell receptor (beta chain) is from a study of cytomegalovirus exposure and HLA in healthy donors. On the study more broadly: HLA-typed donors contributed 80 million to 85 million unique TCRs, which were held in an early data release.

Findings and caveats of the study: Sequence variants that were highly shared formed a cluster that was likely a sequencing artifact.

On this clone itself: The target antigen is unknown.

In the PCR, 60 Vbeta and 13 Jbeta primers were used. Using immunoSEQ multiplex PCR, the repertoire was profiled, and TCRdb retains in-frame clones only, with some absent. Of 100,000 to 150,000 clones in the sample, about 74% were seen once. Germline V CDR1 and CDR2: KGHSH, LQKENI. V lost 2 bases to trimming and J lost 2 bases, with 12 bases between them. This CDR3 is built from 15 residues. Material: PBMCs. The chain is built from TRBV18 and TRBJ1-2; tentative D call: TRBD1 (5 bases). The sequence was obtained from a woman aged 45-59 years in good health and CMV-seropositive. The CDR3 DNA reads TGTGCCAGCTCACCAGGGGGGGACCTCAACTATGGCTACACCTTC. It specifies CASSPGGDLNYGYTF.